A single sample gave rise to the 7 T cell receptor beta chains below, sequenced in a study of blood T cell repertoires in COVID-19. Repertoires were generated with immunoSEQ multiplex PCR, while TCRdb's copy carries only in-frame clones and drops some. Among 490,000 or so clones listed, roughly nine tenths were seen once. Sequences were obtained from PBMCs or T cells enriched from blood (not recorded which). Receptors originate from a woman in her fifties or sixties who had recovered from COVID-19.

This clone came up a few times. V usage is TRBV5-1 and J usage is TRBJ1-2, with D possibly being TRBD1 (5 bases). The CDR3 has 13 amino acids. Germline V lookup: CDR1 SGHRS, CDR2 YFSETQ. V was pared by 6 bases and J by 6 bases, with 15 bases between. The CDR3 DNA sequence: TGCGCCAGCAATAGGGGCGCGAATGATGGCTACACCTTC. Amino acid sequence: CASNRGANDGYTF.

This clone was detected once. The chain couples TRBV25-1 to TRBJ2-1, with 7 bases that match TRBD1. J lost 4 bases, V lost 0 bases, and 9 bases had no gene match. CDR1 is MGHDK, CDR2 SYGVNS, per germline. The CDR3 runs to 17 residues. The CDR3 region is CASSEYHRDRIYNEQFF. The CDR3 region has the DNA TGTGCCAGCAGTGAATACCACCGGGACAGAATATACAATGAGCAGTTCTTC.

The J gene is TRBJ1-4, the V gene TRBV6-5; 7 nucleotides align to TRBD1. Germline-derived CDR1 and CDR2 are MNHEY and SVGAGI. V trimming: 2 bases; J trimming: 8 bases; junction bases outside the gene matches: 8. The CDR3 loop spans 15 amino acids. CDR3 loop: CASSYGNRGGEKLFF. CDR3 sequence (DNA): TGTGCCAGCAGTTACGGCAACAGGGGCGGGGAAAAACTGTTTTTT.

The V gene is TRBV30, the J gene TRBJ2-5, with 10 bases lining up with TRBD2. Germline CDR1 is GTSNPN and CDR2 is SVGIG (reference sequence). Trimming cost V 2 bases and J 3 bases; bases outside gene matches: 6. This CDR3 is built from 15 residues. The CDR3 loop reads CAWSWTSGPEETQYF. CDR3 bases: TGTGCCTGGAGTTGGACTAGCGGCCCGGAAGAGACCCAGTACTTC.

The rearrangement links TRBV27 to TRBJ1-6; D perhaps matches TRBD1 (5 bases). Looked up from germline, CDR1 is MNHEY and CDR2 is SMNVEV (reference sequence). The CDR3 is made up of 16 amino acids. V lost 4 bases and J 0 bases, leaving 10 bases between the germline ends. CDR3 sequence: CASSSAGFSYNSPLHF. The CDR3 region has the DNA TGTGCCAGCAGTTCGGCAGGGTTCTCCTATAATTCACCCCTCCACTTT.

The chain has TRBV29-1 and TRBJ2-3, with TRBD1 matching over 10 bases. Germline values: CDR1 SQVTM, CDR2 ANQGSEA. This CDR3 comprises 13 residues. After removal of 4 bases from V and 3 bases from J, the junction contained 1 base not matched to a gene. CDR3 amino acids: CSVGQGATDTQYF. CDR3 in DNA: TGCAGCGTTGGACAGGGGGCTACAGATACGCAGTATTTT.

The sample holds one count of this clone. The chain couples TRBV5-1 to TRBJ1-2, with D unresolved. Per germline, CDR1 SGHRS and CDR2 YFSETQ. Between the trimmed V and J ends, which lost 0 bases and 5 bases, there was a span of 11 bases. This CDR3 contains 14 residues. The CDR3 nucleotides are TGCGCCAGCAGCTTGGGAGGCATTCCGTATGGCTACACCTTC. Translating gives CASSLGGIPYGYTF.